One sample yielded the 30 T cell receptor beta chains listed below, sequenced in a study of blood T cell repertoires in COVID-19. Assay: immunoSEQ multiplex PCR; the TCRdb copy retains only in-frame clones and omits some. The sample lists under 250,000 clones, 70% to 90% occurring once. The specimen was peripheral blood. These receptors were taken from a man between 18 and 35 years old with active or convalescent COVID-19.

V is TRBV6-5 and J is TRBJ1-3, with TRBD1 as a possible D gene (6 bases). This CDR3 has 14 residues. CDR1 MNHEY and CDR2 SVGAGI come from the germline V gene. Trimming stripped 2 bases from V and 2 bases from J, with 7 bases between. CDR3 DNA: TGTGCCAGCAGTTACCAGGGGCCTGGAAACACCATATATTTT. Translation: CASSYQGPGNTIYF.

This clone was counted once. This chain joins TRBV6-5 and TRBJ2-7; perhaps TRBD2 as D (7 bases). The CDR3 extends over 15 amino acids. The germline V gene encodes CDR1 MNHEY and CDR2 SVGAGI. V lost 0 bases and J lost 3, with 12 bases in between. DNA for the CDR3: TGTGCCAGCAGTTACTCGAGAGGGGGGGTCTACGAGCAGTACTTC. Amino acids: CASSYSRGGVYEQYF.

The chain couples TRBV19 to TRBJ2-7, with 11 bases fitting TRBD1. The CDR3 has 14 residues. J gave up 4 bases and V 9 bases, and 8 bases lay outside the gene matches. Germline CDR1 is LNHDA and CDR2 is SQIVND (reference sequence). DNA of the CDR3: TGTGCCAGCCACCGGACAGGGGGCTTGTACGAGCAGTACTTC. Amino acids: CASHRTGGLYEQYF.

The chain couples TRBV2 to TRBJ2-7; 9 bases align to TRBD1. This CDR3 comprises 15 residues. Germline CDR1 and CDR2: SNHLY and FYNNEI. The junction had 6 bases not matched to a gene; V was cut back by 4 bases and J by 2 bases. CDR3 residues: CASSVDRGGTYEQYF. In DNA form, the CDR3 reads TGTGCCAGCAGTGTCGACAGGGGGGGAACCTACGAGCAGTACTTC. Using reference TRBV2 and TRBJ2-7 for the parts outside the CDR3, the full variable domain is EPEVTQTPSHQVTQMGQEVILRCVPISNHLYFYWYRQILGQKVEFLVSFYNNEISEKSEIFDDQFSVERPDGSNFTLKIRSTKLEDSAMYFCASSVDRGGTYEQYFGPGTRLTVT.

There are a few counts of this clone. The chain uses TRBV7-9 and TRBJ1-6; 7 nucleotides agree with TRBD1. The V and J ends lost 5 bases and 6 bases, in that order; junction bases with no gene match: 4. Per the germline V gene, CDR1 is SEHNR and CDR2 is FQNEAQ (reference sequence). CDR3 length: 14 amino acids. The CDR3 nucleotides are TGTGCCAGCAGCGCCAGGGGGATTAATTCACCCCTCCACTTT. Amino acid sequence: CASSARGINSPLHF. Looking up the rest from reference TRBV7-9 and TRBJ1-6 gives the full variable domain: DTGVSQNPRHKITKRGQNVTFRCDPISEHNRLYWYRQTLGQGPEFLTYFQNEAQLEKSRLLSDRFSAERPKGSFSTLEIQRTEQGDSAMYLCASSARGINSPLHFGNGTRLTVT.

J is TRBJ1-1 and V is TRBV13; 7 bases match TRBD1. Germline V lookup: CDR1 PRHDT, CDR2 FYEKMQ (reference sequence). With 4 bases clipped from V and 0 bases from J, the junction kept 5 bases outside the gene matches. The CDR3 sequence is 15 residues long. The CDR3: CASSYGQAMNTEAFF. CDR3 nucleotide sequence: TGTGCCAGCAGCTACGGACAGGCGATGAACACTGAAGCTTTCTTT.

The chain combines TRBV5-4 with TRBJ1-1; TRBD1 is a possible D gene (6 bases). CDR1 is SGHNT, CDR2 YYREEE, per germline (reference sequence). CDR3 length: 14 residues. V was trimmed by 4 bases and J by 5 bases, leaving 15 bases between them. The CDR3 spells CASSPGTRRTEAFF. Here the CDR3 DNA reads TGTGCCAGCAGCCCAGGGACACGGAGGACTGAAGCTTTCTTT.

The chain recombines TRBV19 with TRBJ1-2; D gene ambiguous. This CDR3 comprises 13 residues. Germline V lookup: CDR1 LNHDA, CDR2 SQIVND (reference sequence). The V gene lost 10 bases and the J gene lost 8 bases, with 20 bases spanning the gap. The CDR3, as DNA: TGTGCCACAACCTATACGCGGGCTCAGGGCTACACCTTC. It is translated as CATTYTRAQGYTF.

The genes are TRBV4-1 and TRBJ2-2; weak D call: TRBD1 (7 bases). CDR3 size: 17 residues. Germline-derived CDR1 and CDR2 are MGHRA and YSYEKL. The V and J ends lost 4 bases and 3 bases respectively, with 18 bases between them. The CDR3 coding sequence is TGCGCCAGCAGCCCCCACAAAACAGGGGAGGACACCGGGGAGCTGTTTTTT. Its translation is CASSPHKTGEDTGELFF.

The CDR3 DNA reads TGTGCCAGCAGCTTAGCGTCGTCCTACGAGCAGTACTTC. This gives the protein CASSLASSYEQYF. The chain has TRBV7-8 and TRBJ2-7, with D unresolved. V was pared by 0 bases and J by 1 base, with 4 bases between. The CDR3 extends over 13 amino acids. The germline V gene encodes CDR1 SGHVS and CDR2 FQNEAQ.

This clone showed up just once. The V and J genes are TRBV28 and TRBJ2-1, with 7 bases that match TRBD1. The trim removed 4 bases at V and 4 bases at J, leaving 1 base unmatched. Germline CDR1 MDHEN, CDR2 SYDVKM. The CDR3 loop spans 13 amino acids. CDR3 region: CASSSGQYNEQFF. In nucleotides, the CDR3 is TGTGCCAGCAGTTCGGGACAGTACAATGAGCAGTTCTTC.

This clone occurred once. The chain joins TRBV19 to TRBJ2-1, with 13 nucleotides matching TRBD2. The CDR3 spans 16 residues. Germline CDR1 is LNHDA and CDR2 is SQIVND (reference sequence). With 3 bases clipped from V and 6 bases from J, the junction kept 5 bases outside the gene matches. The CDR3 loop reads CASSIRTSGSGNEQFF. The CDR3, as DNA: TGTGCCAGTAGTATCCGGACTAGCGGGAGTGGCAATGAGCAGTTCTTC.

In this sample, this clone turned up a few times. This chain joins TRBV7-2 and TRBJ1-2, with TRBD1 matching over 11 bases. Germline loops: CDR1 SGHTA, CDR2 FQGNSA. The length of the CDR3 is 17 residues. Trimming removed 5 bases from V and 5 bases from J; junction bases left unmatched: 13. CDR3 residues: CASSPARGTGGTYGYTF. In DNA, the CDR3 is TGTGCCAGCAGCCCAGCGAGGGGGACAGGGGGAACTTATGGCTACACCTTC. The whole variable domain, remainder taken from reference TRBV7-2 and TRBJ1-2, is GAGVSQSPSNKVTEKGKDVELRCDPISGHTALYWYRQSLGQGLEFLIYFQGNSAPDKSGLPSDRFSAERTGGSVSTLTIQRTQQEDSAVYLCASSPARGTGGTYGYTFGSGTRLTVV.

As for this clone: The sample holds other DNA sequences that translate to the same CDR3. The chain combines TRBV5-1 with TRBJ1-1; TRBD1 aligns across 7 bases. From germline, CDR1 is SGHRS and CDR2 YFSETQ. The trim removed 0 bases at V and 2 bases at J, leaving 1 base unmatched. CDR3 length equals 14 residues. The CDR3 reads CASSLDRGNTEAFF. CDR3 DNA: TGCGCCAGCAGCTTGGACAGGGGCAACACTGAAGCTTTCTTT.

V usage is TRBV10-3 and J usage is TRBJ2-2, with 8 bases matching TRBD1. The CDR3 sequence is 15 residues long. The junction had 5 bases not matched to a gene; V was cut back by 6 bases and J by 2 bases. Looked up from germline, CDR1 is ENHRY and CDR2 is SYGVKD. The DNA for the CDR3 is TGTGCCATCAGCCCTGACAGGGGAAACACCGGGGAGCTGTTTTTT. This gives the protein CAISPDRGNTGELFF.

A few counts support this clone. The chain has TRBV18 and TRBJ1-3, with 11 bases fitting TRBD1. Germline V gene data show CDR1 as KGHSH and CDR2 as LQKENI. The CDR3 length is 17 residues. V shed 3 bases, J shed 2 bases, and the junction held 6 bases outside the gene matches. As DNA, the CDR3 is TGTGCCAGCTCACCCCTGTTGGGACAGGGGGCTGGAAACACCATATATTTT. It translates to CASSPLLGQGAGNTIYF.

This sequence joins TRBV27 and TRBJ2-5; no reliable D call. The CDR3 totals 11 residues. CDR1 and CDR2 from the germline V gene are MNHEY and SMNVEV (reference sequence). V gave up 6 bases and J gave up 3 bases, with 5 bases separating them. Here the CDR3 reads CASRSKETQYF. DNA of the CDR3: TGTGCCAGCAGATCTAAAGAGACCCAGTACTTC.

The V gene is TRBV6-5, the J gene TRBJ1-5, with D unresolved. The CDR3 length is 13 residues. Germline V gives CDR1 MNHEY, CDR2 SVGAGI. V lost 6 bases, J lost 5 bases, and 11 bases lay in between. This CDR3 reads CASSLHRDQPQHF. The CDR3 DNA is TGTGCCAGCAGCCTCCACAGAGATCAGCCCCAGCATTTT.

The chain employs TRBV27 and TRBJ1-5, with 7 bases aligning to TRBD1. The trim removed 5 bases at V and 8 bases at J, leaving 18 bases unmatched. Germline V gives CDR1 MNHEY, CDR2 SMNVEV (reference sequence). The CDR3 is 17 amino acids. The CDR3 nucleotides read TGTGCCAGCAGTAAGACAGGGAAGAAGGGGGAACTAAAGCCCCAGCATTTT. This gives the protein CASSKTGKKGELKPQHF.

The rearrangement uses TRBV6-5 and TRBJ2-1, with TRBD2 identical over 11 bases. This CDR3 contains 14 residues. Germline-derived CDR1 and CDR2 are MNHEY and SVGAGI. J lost 4 bases, V lost 6 bases, and 2 bases had no gene match. CDR3 in DNA: TGTGCCAGCAGACTAGCGGGAGAGTACAATGAGCAGTTCTTC. Translating gives CASRLAGEYNEQFF.

The chain couples TRBV5-1 to TRBJ2-2, with 7 bases lining up with TRBD1. The germline V gene has CDR1 SGHRS and CDR2 YFSETQ. Unmatched junction bases numbered 5, after V lost 4 bases and J lost 5 bases. CDR3 size: 14 residues. CDR3 nucleotides: TGCGCCAGCAGCAGGACAGGAGCTACCGGGGAGCTGTTTTTT. This codes for CASSRTGATGELFF.

This rearrangement joins TRBV30 to TRBJ1-1, with D perhaps TRBD1 (6 bases). V was shortened by 3 bases and J by 4 bases, with 15 bases between the two germline ends. This CDR3 is built from 14 residues. Germline V CDR1 and CDR2: GTSNPN, SVGIG (reference sequence). In DNA, the CDR3 is TGTGCCTGGAGCGGGGGGGCACGGGGCACTGAAGCTTTCTTT. It translates to CAWSGGARGTEAFF.

This chain links TRBV5-4 with TRBJ2-1; tentative D call: TRBD2 (6 bases). Trimming took 1 base from V and 6 from J, leaving 17 bases between them. Germline CDR1 reads SGHNT; CDR2 reads YYREEE (reference sequence). The CDR3 runs to 16 residues. CDR3 protein: CASSLWPQRAVNEQFF. The CDR3 DNA sequence: TGTGCCAGCAGCTTGTGGCCCCAGCGGGCCGTCAATGAGCAGTTCTTC.

V usage is TRBV18 and J usage is TRBJ1-4; no firm D call. Germline V lookup: CDR1 KGHSH, CDR2 LQKENI. This CDR3 is built from 16 residues. The V end lost 3 bases, the J end lost 0 bases, and 11 bases lay between the germline ends. CDR3 sequence (DNA): TGTGCCAGCTCACCCTTAGCTTCTGCAACTAATGAAAAACTGTTTTTT. Amino acid sequence: CASSPLASATNEKLFF.

The chain joins TRBV7-7 to TRBJ2-2; 10 nucleotides agree with TRBD2. J lost 4 bases, V lost 3 bases, and 5 bases had no gene match. This CDR3 has 16 residues. The germline V gene has CDR1 SSHAT and CDR2 FNYEAQ (reference sequence). Here the CDR3 reads CASSFLAGDLTGELFF. The CDR3 nucleotides are TGTGCCAGCAGCTTCCTAGCGGGGGACCTCACCGGGGAGCTGTTTTTT. Looking up the rest from reference TRBV7-7 and TRBJ2-2 gives the full variable domain: GAGVSQSPRYKVTKRGQDVTLRCDPISSHATLYWYQQALGQGPEFLTYFNYEAQPDKSGLPSDRFSAERPEGSISTLTIQRTEQRDSAMYRCASSFLAGDLTGELFFGEGSRLTVL.

The rearrangement joins TRBV25-1 to TRBJ1-2; no clear D gene. The V end was cut by 3 bases, the J end by 5 bases, with 7 bases between. Germline lookup yields CDR1 MGHDK and CDR2 SYGVNS. The CDR3 loop spans 12 amino acids. Here the CDR3 DNA reads TGTGCCAGCAGTGACGAGGGTTATGGCTACACCTTC. Translated: CASSDEGYGYTF.

V gene TRBV4-3 combines with J gene TRBJ2-7; 7 positions match TRBD1. The CDR3 runs 17 residues. The germline V gene encodes CDR1 LGHNA and CDR2 YSLEER. With 4 bases clipped from V and 0 bases from J, the junction kept 12 bases outside the gene matches. CDR3 nucleotides: TGCGCCAGCAGCCCATCTACCGGGACAGCAAACTCCTACGAGCAGTACTTC. This translates into CASSPSTGTANSYEQYF.

This chain joins TRBV6-6 and TRBJ2-7; TRBD2 agrees at 10 bases. Germline-derived CDR1 and CDR2 are MNHNY and SVGAGI (reference sequence). This CDR3 spans 16 amino acids. Trimming took 5 bases from V and 5 from J; bases not matched to a gene: 12. In DNA, the CDR3 is TGTGCCAGCAGTCCCGGGGAGCTAGCGGGGGTCCACGAGCAGTACTTC. Translated, it gives CASSPGELAGVHEQYF.

This chain uses TRBV9 with TRBJ2-1, with no clear D. The CDR3 contains 16 residues. Between the trimmed V and J ends, which lost 4 bases and 4 bases, there was a span of 18 bases. CDR1 is SGDLS and CDR2 is YYNGEE in the germline V gene. The CDR3 nucleotides read TGTGCCAGCAGCCCCCAGGCCAGCCTAACATACAATGAGCAGTTCTTC. It encodes CASSPQASLTYNEQFF.

This rearrangement joins TRBV11-2 to TRBJ2-5; D may be TRBD1 (5 bases). The ends were cut back, 4 bases at V and 5 bases at J, with 17 bases in the middle. This CDR3 has 15 amino acids. The germline CDR1 and CDR2 sequences are SGHAT and FQNNGV. For the CDR3, the DNA is TGTGCCAGCAGCTCCTCTCGGCAGGGCTGGGAGACCCAGTACTTC. This encodes CASSSSRQGWETQYF.